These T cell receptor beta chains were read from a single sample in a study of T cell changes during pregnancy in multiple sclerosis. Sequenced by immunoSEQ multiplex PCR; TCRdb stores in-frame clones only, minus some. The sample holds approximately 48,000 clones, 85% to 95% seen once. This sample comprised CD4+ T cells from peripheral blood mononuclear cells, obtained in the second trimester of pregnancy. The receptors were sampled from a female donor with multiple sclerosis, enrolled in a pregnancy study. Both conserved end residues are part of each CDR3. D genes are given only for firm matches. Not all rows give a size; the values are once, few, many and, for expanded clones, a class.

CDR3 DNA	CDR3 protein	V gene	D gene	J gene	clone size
TGTGCCAGCAGTCCTACAGGGGAGAGTGGCTACACCTTC	CASSPTGESGYTF	TRBV6-4	TRBD1	TRBJ1-2	-
TGTGCCAGCAGCTCCGCGGGGGGGAACACCGGGGAGCTGTTTTTT	CASSSAGGNTGELFF	TRBV7-2	TRBD2	TRBJ2-2	-
TGTGCCAGCAGTGAACGGGACAGGGGTTCCTATGGCTACACCTTC	CASSERDRGSYGYTF	TRBV2	TRBD1	TRBJ1-2	-
TGTGCCAGCCTCCGGCAGGGGGACCCTGCCACAGATACGCAGTATTTT	CASLRQGDPATDTQYF	TRBV27	TRBD1	TRBJ2-3	-
TGTGCCAGCAGGGCAGGCTCTGGGGCCAACGTCCTGACTTTC	CASRAGSGANVLTF	TRBV6-1	-	TRBJ2-6	-
TGTGCCAGCAGCGTGGGGCGGGGGAATGGGCAGTTCTTC	CASSVGRGNGQFF	TRBV9	TRBD2	TRBJ2-1	-
TGTGCCAGCTCTCGCCCCGGACAGTTCGAAGCTTTCTTT	CASSRPGQFEAFF	TRBV25-1	-	TRBJ1-1	-
TGTGCCAGCAGCTTAGTTCGTGAGGAGGTGCGGTACTTC	CASSLVREEVRYF	TRBV7-3	-	TRBJ2-7	once
TGTGCCAGCAGCTTCGCGGGGGCAGGGCTCTACGAGCAGTACTTC	CASSFAGAGLYEQYF	TRBV5-6	-	TRBJ2-7	-
TGTGCCAGCAGCCCGGGGACTAGCGGGGGGGCCTTAAATGAGCAGTTCTTC	CASSPGTSGGALNEQFF	TRBV7-8	TRBD2	TRBJ2-1	-
TGTGCCAGCAGACTGGACAGGGGCCCCGGGGAGCTGTTTTTT	CASRLDRGPGELFF	TRBV4-2	TRBD1	TRBJ2-2	-
TGTGCCAGCAGCTTCTGGCGAAGCGGGGGAACCTACGAGGGGTACTTC	CASSFWRSGGTYEGYF	TRBV11-2	TRBD2	TRBJ2-7	-
TGTGCCAGCAGCTTAGGGGGCGGGTGGGATGAGCAGTTCTTC	CASSLGGGWDEQFF	TRBV7-3	-	TRBJ2-1	once
TGTGCCAGCAGGACAGGACAGGTGGGGGCCAACGTCCTGACTTTC	CASRTGQVGANVLTF	TRBV2	TRBD1	TRBJ2-6	once
TGTGCCAGCAGCTTACCAGGCGCAATCGACGAGCAGTACTTC	CASSLPGAIDEQYF	TRBV5-5	-	TRBJ2-7	-
TGTGCCAGCAGCTTGGCGGGAGGGGCTGTATACGAGCAGTACTTC	CASSLAGGAVYEQYF	TRBV5-6	TRBD2	TRBJ2-7	-
TGTGCCTTTCGCGGACAGGGGTATACTGAAGCTTTCTTT	CAFRGQGYTEAFF	TRBV10-3	TRBD1	TRBJ1-1	-
TGCGCCAGCAGCCAAGATAGGACTAGCGGGACCGGGGAGCTGTTTTTT	CASSQDRTSGTGELFF	TRBV4-1	TRBD2	TRBJ2-2	-
TGTGCCAGCAGTTTTGGACGGGGAAATTCACCCCTCCACTTT	CASSFGRGNSPLHF	TRBV6-5	-	TRBJ1-6	-
TGTGCCAGCAGCTTATCCCCCGCGACAGGGAACACTGAAGCTTTCTTT	CASSLSPATGNTEAFF	TRBV7-3	-	TRBJ1-1	-
TGTGCCAGCAGCCCGGGACGGGGAGGGGCGAACACTGAAGCTTTCTTT	CASSPGRGGANTEAFF	TRBV5-4	-	TRBJ1-1	-
TGTGCCAGCAGCGAGGGACAGGGGGTATTCTATGGCTACACCTTC	CASSEGQGVFYGYTF	TRBV9	TRBD1	TRBJ1-2	-